This T cell receptor (beta chain) was sequenced in a study of T cells after yellow fever vaccination. The study's findings and limits: Primary-vaccination clones mostly resurfaced post-booster (just under 98% CD4, under 90% CD8).

V was clipped by 0 bases and J by 0 bases, with 9 bases between them. The CDR3 runs 15 residues. Germline V lookup: CDR1 SGHDN, CDR2 FVKESK. One entry per CDR3 protein, called by TCRdb with MiXCR from the 5' RACE reads. Among some 170,000 distinct CDR3 sequences listed, 9.3% were seen once. In the case of this clonotype: Its target is not known.

This receptor was obtained from a man younger than 30 who received the YFV17D yellow fever vaccine. Sample: CD8+ T cells sorted from PBMCs, taken 45 days after the yellow fever booster vaccination. This chain uses TRBV14 with TRBJ2-7; D is possibly TRBD1 (5 bases). CDR3 sequence: CASSQDPQGSYEQYV. CDR3 bases: TGTGCCAGCAGCCAAGACCCCCAGGGCTCCTACGAGCAGTACGTC.